The 20 T cell receptor beta chains given below trace back to one sample, sequenced in a study of cytomegalovirus exposure and HLA in healthy donors. The PCR was carried out with 60 Vbeta primers and 13 Jbeta primers. Profiling relied on immunoSEQ multiplex PCR, and the TCRdb table lists in-frame clones only, not all of them. The table includes 110,000 to 150,000 clones, 9.7% detected once. Material: PBMCs. The source of these receptors is a man aged 45 to 65 in good health and CMV-seronegative.

This clone was found a few times. CDR3 nucleotides: TGTGCCAGCAGCCTCGGACTAGCGGGGGGTCTCGGCTACGAGCAGTACTTC. Amino acid sequence: CASSLGLAGGLGYEQYF. J is TRBJ2-7 and V is TRBV9; 14 bases agree with TRBD2. J gave up 3 bases and V 4 bases, and 9 bases lay outside the gene matches. Germline V gene sequence: CDR1 SGDLS, CDR2 YYNGEE. The CDR3 is 17 amino acids.

This clone has more than one count but fewer than ten. The rearrangement uses TRBV4-2 and TRBJ2-7, with 7 nucleotides matching TRBD2. From germline, CDR1 is LGHNA and CDR2 YNFKEQ. The CDR3 is made up of 15 amino acids. V was pared by 0 bases and J by 2 bases, with 4 bases of the junction left unmatched. This chain's CDR3 is CASSQEGLAAYEQYF. DNA for the CDR3: TGTGCCAGCAGCCAAGAGGGCCTAGCGGCCTACGAGCAGTACTTC.

The rearrangement joins TRBV6-1 to TRBJ2-5; tentative D call: TRBD1 (6 bases). The DNA end favors TRBJ2-7, so the J call may be wrong. Germline CDR1 is MNHNS and CDR2 is SASEGT. CDR3 length: 14 amino acids. The CDR3 spells CASIRGGLSYEQYF. The CDR3 DNA sequence: TGTGCCAGCATCAGAGGGGGTTTATCCTACGAGCAGTACTTC.

The chain recombines TRBV7-9 with TRBJ1-6; D gene uncertain. V lost 5 bases to trimming and J lost 7 bases, with 15 bases between them. This CDR3 has 15 residues. Germline CDR1 reads SEHNR; CDR2 reads FQNEAQ (reference sequence). The CDR3 is CASSDHGVRNSPLHF. The CDR3 DNA reads as TGTGCCAGCAGCGATCACGGGGTCCGGAATTCACCCCTCCACTTT. Filled out from reference TRBV7-9 and TRBJ1-6, the complete variable domain reads DTGVSQNPRHKITKRGQNVTFRCDPISEHNRLYWYRQTLGQGPEFLTYFQNEAQLEKSRLLSDRFSAERPKGSFSTLEIQRTEQGDSAMYLCASSDHGVRNSPLHFGNGTRLTVT.

This clone was detected a few times. The J gene is TRBJ1-5, the V gene TRBV6-1; 7 bases agree with TRBD1. The J segment lost 9 bases and the V segment lost 1 base, leaving 9 bases of the junction unmatched. The CDR3 contains 15 residues. Germline values: CDR1 MNHNS, CDR2 SASEGT. CDR3 coding DNA: TGTGCCAGCAGTGAAGGACAGGGCGGGTCGGGGCCCCAGCATTTT. Translation: CASSEGQGGSGPQHF.

V is TRBV29-1 and J is TRBJ2-3; D is possibly TRBD2 (6 bases). Trimming removed 3 bases from V and 1 base from J, with 17 bases in between. CDR1 and CDR2 (germline): SQVTM, ANQGSEA. This CDR3 has 16 residues. This CDR3 is CSVEGLPLRRTDTQYF. In DNA form, the CDR3 reads TGCAGCGTTGAGGGACTGCCTCTACGTCGCACAGATACGCAGTATTTT.

There are a few counts of this clone. The chain is built from TRBV7-9 and TRBJ2-3; TRBD1 matches at 7 bases. From germline, CDR1 is SEHNR and CDR2 FQNEAQ (reference sequence). Losses at the gene ends were 5 bases for V and 4 bases for J; bases not matched to a gene: 9. This CDR3 spans 15 amino acids. The CDR3 bases are TGTGCCAGCAGCCAAACAGGGGAGAGGTCAGATACGCAGTATTTT. Translating it yields CASSQTGERSDTQYF.

This clone was counted between two and nine times. The chain links TRBV7-6 to TRBJ2-5; 9 bases line up with TRBD1. Germline CDR1 is SGHVS and CDR2 is FNYEAQ. CDR3 size: 15 residues. Trimming cost V 5 bases and J 5 bases; bases outside gene matches: 9. The CDR3 region has the DNA TGTGCCAGCAGCGTCCGGGACAGGGTAGGGGAGACCCAGTACTTC. Encoded protein: CASSVRDRVGETQYF.

The rearrangement joins TRBV11-2 to TRBJ2-4; the D gene is possibly TRBD1 (5 bases). This CDR3 spans 14 amino acids. The germline V gene has CDR1 SGHAT and CDR2 FQNNGV. V lost 1 base, J lost 9 bases, and 13 bases lay in between. In DNA form, the CDR3 reads TGTGCCAGCAGCTTAGCTGGAAGGGGTTCCATTCAGTACTTC. It encodes CASSLAGRGSIQYF.

This chain connects TRBV4-1 to TRBJ1-2; D not resolved. Trimming took 0 bases from V and 7 from J, leaving 15 bases between them. Germline V gene sequence: CDR1 MGHRA, CDR2 YSYEKL. The CDR3 has 15 residues. CDR3 sequence reads: CASSQDYGLTGGYTF. The CDR3 DNA reads as TGCGCCAGCAGCCAAGATTACGGCCTAACGGGTGGCTACACCTTC.

The chain links TRBV9 to TRBJ2-1, with 10 bases aligning to TRBD2. CDR1 and CDR2 from the germline V gene are SGDLS and YYNGEE. CDR3 size: 15 residues. V lost 0 bases to trimming and J lost 6 bases; unmatched junction nucleotides: 3. CDR3 DNA: TGTGCCAGCAGCGTAGCTGGGACTAGCGTCAATGAGCAGTTCTTC. This translates into CASSVAGTSVNEQFF.

V usage is TRBV6-5 and J usage is TRBJ2-7; D is possibly TRBD1 (8 bases). Per germline, CDR1 MNHEY and CDR2 SVGAGI. The CDR3 runs 16 residues. V gave up 1 base and J gave up 2 bases, with 15 bases separating them. This chain's CDR3 is CASSYYPAGQAYEQYF. The CDR3 nucleotides are TGTGCCAGCAGTTACTATCCAGCGGGACAGGCCTACGAGCAGTACTTC.

This clone was seen a few times. J is TRBJ2-2 and V is TRBV27, with D possibly TRBD1 on 6 matching bases. In germline, CDR1 is MNHEY, CDR2 SMNVEV (reference sequence). The CDR3 sequence is 14 residues long. With 1 base removed from V and 3 bases from J, the gap between germline ends came to 6 bases. Written as DNA, the CDR3 is TGTGCCAGCAGTTTATACAGGGACACCGGGGAGCTGTTTTTT. Translated, it gives CASSLYRDTGELFF.

This clone was counted a few times. The V call is TRBV10-1, the J call TRBJ2-3, with 12 bases fitting TRBD2. Germline-derived CDR1 and CDR2 are WNHNN and SYGVQD (reference sequence). V lost 0 bases to trimming and J lost 4 bases; unmatched junction nucleotides: 5. This CDR3 spans 17 amino acids. The chain's CDR3 is CASSESGGLAGPDTQYF. The CDR3 nucleotides read TGCGCCAGCAGTGAGTCTGGAGGACTAGCGGGACCAGATACGCAGTATTTT.

The chain joins TRBV5-1 to TRBJ2-3; TRBD2 matches at 9 bases. After removal of 4 bases from V and 4 bases from J, the junction contained 10 bases not matched to a gene. The CDR3 is 16 amino acids. Germline V gene data show CDR1 as SGHRS and CDR2 as YFSETQ. DNA of the CDR3: TGCGCCAGCAGCCCGGCCGGGACTAGCAAGCCAGATACGCAGTATTTT. Its protein is CASSPAGTSKPDTQYF.

This clone showed up just a few times. The chain is built from TRBV6-5 and TRBJ1-5; 8 bases align to TRBD1. With V trimmed by 5 bases and J by 6 bases, 6 bases remained unmatched. Germline values: CDR1 MNHEY, CDR2 SVGAGI. The CDR3 length is 14 residues. The CDR3 DNA reads as TGTGCCAGCAGTCCGGACAGGGAGAGTCAGCCCCAGCATTTT. It is translated as CASSPDRESQPQHF.

The chain links TRBV29-1 to TRBJ1-2, with 7 nucleotides matching TRBD1. This CDR3 has 13 residues. Germline lookup yields CDR1 SQVTM and CDR2 ANQGSEA. Losses at the gene ends were 6 bases for V and 6 bases for J; bases not matched to a gene: 10. The CDR3 coding sequence is TGCAGCGTGGGGAGAGGGGGCGGGGATGGCTACACCTTC. This sequence encodes CSVGRGGGDGYTF.

The rearrangement joins TRBV7-9 to TRBJ2-7, with 7 bases identical to TRBD1. The CDR3 extends over 14 amino acids. Germline CDR1 is SEHNR and CDR2 is FQNEAQ (reference sequence). Unmatched junction bases numbered 7, after V lost 5 bases and J lost 3 bases. The CDR3 loop is CASSPLQGHYEQYF. The CDR3 region has the DNA TGTGCCAGCAGCCCATTACAGGGGCACTACGAGCAGTACTTC.

This clone was detected only a few times. This chain joins TRBV25-1 and TRBJ2-7, with TRBD2 matching 12 bases. The CDR3 is 14 residues long. Germline assignment: CDR1 MGHDK and CDR2 SYGVNS. V shed 2 bases, J shed 5 bases, and the junction held 1 base outside the gene matches. CDR3 bases: TGTGCCAGCAGTGAAAGACTAGCGGGGGACGAGCAGTACTTC. This encodes CASSERLAGDEQYF.

The chain uses TRBV19 and TRBJ1-1, with D unclear. The CDR3 extends over 14 amino acids. The V and J ends lost 1 base and 3 bases respectively, with 9 bases between them. Germline lookup yields CDR1 LNHDA and CDR2 SQIVND (reference sequence). The DNA of the CDR3 is TGTGCCAGTAGTATAGGGGAGAGGCACACTGAAGCTTTCTTT. Translated, it gives CASSIGERHTEAFF.